This T cell receptor (beta chain) comes out of a study of beta chain features in type 1 diabetes. All of the isolated RNA was reverse transcribed, so expressed TCRB transcripts were sequenced. Approximately 3.6 million reads per sample were averaged for naive, central memory and regulatory samples. Only in-frame clones appear in the TCRdb table, and some are missing; sequencing was by immunoSEQ multiplex PCR. The repertoire consists of around 250,000 clones, with 24% occurring once and the leading ten covering about 0.012%. The CDR3 runs 14 residues. Germline-derived CDR1 and CDR2 are MGHRA and YSYEKL. The V gene end was trimmed by 3 bases and the J gene end by 6 bases; junction bases not matched to a gene: 4. Notes on the study in general: In all four CD4+ subsets, TCRB CDR3 length was significantly, moderately reduced in type 1 diabetes. Diminished insertions and augmented deletions at VDJ junctions characterized type 1 diabetes patients. In the patient group, naive, central memory and Treg TCRB repertoires seemed more alike than in the healthy donor group. Cells expressing TCR highly could be over-represented by cDNA sequencing.

Remarks on this clone: Its antigen remains unidentified.

The sample taken for sequencing was naive CD4+ T cells from blood. This clonotype was obtained from a woman aged 30 to 39 with type 1 diabetes. The V gene is TRBV4-1, the J gene TRBJ1-2, with TRBD1 identical over 10 bases. The CDR3 protein is CASSHPGQGNGYTF. The DNA for the CDR3 is TGCGCCAGCAGCCACCCGGGACAGGGGAATGGCTACACCTTC.